The 28 T cell receptor beta chains listed next were all sequenced from one sample in a study of blood T cell repertoires in COVID-19. Some clones are missing from TCRdb's copy, which holds only in-frame ones; the method was immunoSEQ multiplex PCR. Of about 120,000 clones in the sample, approximately 71% were seen once. Source material: peripheral blood. The receptors were sampled from an older woman with acute or convalescent COVID-19.

The chain links TRBV7-8 to TRBJ1-1, with 9 bases identical to TRBD1. Trimming removed 3 bases from V and 1 base from J; junction bases left unmatched: 0. This CDR3 contains 14 residues. Germline CDR1 and CDR2: SGHVS and FQNEAQ. In nucleotides, the CDR3 is TGTGCCAGCAGCTTGGGACAGGGGAACACTGAAGCTTTCTTT. This codes for CASSLGQGNTEAFF.

Only a few counts were recorded for this clone. The rearrangement links TRBV10-3 to TRBJ1-1, with a weak D call TRBD1 (6 bases). The CDR3 contains 15 residues. CDR1 ENHRY and CDR2 SYGVKD come from the germline V gene. V was pared by 3 bases and J by 5 bases, with 16 bases between. The CDR3 is CAISDMTGMRTEAFF. The CDR3 bases are TGTGCCATCAGTGACATGACAGGAATGAGGACTGAAGCTTTCTTT.

The V and J genes are TRBV12-3 or TRBV12-4 and TRBJ2-3, with 7 bases lining up with TRBD1. V trimming: 5 bases; J trimming: 8 bases; junction bases outside the gene matches: 4. The CDR3 totals 12 residues. As DNA, the CDR3 is TGTGCCAGCAGTAGATCAGGGGGTACGCAGTATTTT. It specifies CASSRSGGTQYF.

The chain links TRBV5-1 to TRBJ1-3; D unclear. The CDR3 runs to 16 residues. Trimming shortened V by 4 bases and J by 0 bases, and 14 bases separated the two germline ends. CDR1 SGHRS and CDR2 YFSETQ come from the germline V gene. CDR3 in amino acids: CASSPLETSSGNTIYF. The DNA for the CDR3 is TGCGCCAGCAGCCCCCTTGAAACCAGCTCTGGAAACACCATATATTTT.

This chain connects TRBV7-9 to TRBJ2-7; 7 bases match TRBD2. The CDR3 runs to 13 residues. The germline V gene has CDR1 SEHNR and CDR2 FQNEAQ (reference sequence). The V segment lost 5 bases and the J segment 6 bases; nucleotides outside the gene matches: 7. The CDR3 nucleotides are TGTGCCAGCAGCCCCCTCCGGGGGGTCGAGCAGTACTTC. It encodes CASSPLRGVEQYF.

Written as DNA, the CDR3 is TGTGCCAGCAGTCTCCGGGGGCAGGGGGCTTCAGATACGCAGTATTTT. Encoded protein: CASSLRGQGASDTQYF. V and J are TRBV6-2 or TRBV6-3 and TRBJ2-3; 8 nucleotides line up with TRBD1. Germline V CDR1 and CDR2: MNHEY, SVGEGT. V lost 5 bases to trimming and J lost 4 bases; unmatched junction nucleotides: 11. The CDR3 has 16 residues.

The chain carries TRBV5-1 and TRBJ2-7, with TRBD2 identical over 8 bases. This CDR3 has 14 residues. Per germline, CDR1 SGHRS and CDR2 YFSETQ. The V gene end was trimmed by 0 bases and the J gene end by 6 bases; junction bases not matched to a gene: 5. In DNA form, the CDR3 reads TGCGCCAGCAGCTTGGCGGGGGGGTCGGGCGAGCAGTACTTC. Translating it yields CASSLAGGSGEQYF.

The chain has TRBV30 and TRBJ2-7, with D possibly matching TRBD1 (5 bases). The CDR3 covers 13 residues. Looked up from germline, CDR1 is GTSNPN and CDR2 is SVGIG (reference sequence). V was clipped by 2 bases and J by 5 bases, with 13 bases between them. The CDR3 loop reads CAWSLGARDEQYF. The CDR3 DNA sequence: TGTGCCTGGAGTTTAGGGGCTCGGGACGAGCAGTACTTC.

The V call is TRBV15, the J call TRBJ2-2, with 7 bases aligning to TRBD1. The CDR3 is made up of 16 amino acids. Germline CDR1 and CDR2: LNHNV and YYDKDF (reference sequence). J gave up 7 bases and V 2 bases, and 10 bases lay outside the gene matches. For the CDR3, the DNA is TGTGCCACCAGCAGAAGAAACCTGGGACAGCACGGGGAGCTGTTTTTT. Translated: CATSRRNLGQHGELFF.

The chain combines TRBV21-1 with TRBJ2-1; the D call of TRBD1 is as the table states it, not checked on the DNA. TRBV21-1 is a pseudogene. This CDR3 has 15 amino acids. DNA for the CDR3: TGTGCCAGCAGCGAATCGGACAGGGTAGCGAATGAGCAGTTCTTC. Encoded protein: CASSESDRVANEQFF.

This clone has only a few counts. The chain recombines TRBV28 with TRBJ2-2; TRBD2 matches at 9 bases. CDR1 is MDHEN, CDR2 SYDVKM, per germline. This CDR3 region has 19 residues. Trimming cost V 3 bases and J 3 bases; bases outside gene matches: 14. CDR3 region: CASSFPPPLAGTDTGELFF. CDR3 coding DNA: TGTGCCAGCAGTTTCCCCCCACCTCTAGCGGGGACGGACACCGGGGAGCTGTTTTTT.

Only a few counts were recorded for this clone. V usage is TRBV12-3 or TRBV12-4 and J usage is TRBJ1-1, with a weak D call TRBD1 (5 bases). The germline V and J ends were trimmed by 7 bases and 4 bases, with 13 bases remaining between them. The CDR3 is 13 residues long. The CDR3 protein is CASTRRGGTEAFF. CDR3 sequence (DNA): TGTGCCAGCACCCGGCGGGGGGGCACTGAAGCTTTCTTT.

V is TRBV28 and J is TRBJ2-7; TRBD2 agrees at 8 bases. The V gene's germline CDR1 is MDHEN and CDR2 SYDVKM. The CDR3 totals 15 residues. The J segment lost 3 bases and the V segment lost 2 bases, leaving 6 bases of the junction unmatched. Here the CDR3 reads CASSLISGANYEQYF. As DNA, the CDR3 is TGTGCCAGCAGTTTAATTAGCGGGGCAAACTACGAGCAGTACTTC.

The J gene is TRBJ1-2, the V gene TRBV7-2; 7 bases are a match to TRBD1. There are 14 residues in the CDR3. V was pared by 4 bases and J by 7 bases, with 9 bases of the junction left unmatched. Germline values: CDR1 SGHTA, CDR2 FQGNSA. The CDR3 coding sequence is TGTGCCAGCAGCTCCGTGACAGGGAGCGGTGGCTACACCTTC. As protein: CASSSVTGSGGYTF.

The rearrangement links TRBV2 to TRBJ1-4; D gene uncertain. Germline CDR1 reads SNHLY; CDR2 reads FYNNEI. V dropped 6 bases and J dropped 3 bases, with 8 bases sitting between them. There are 13 residues in the CDR3. The CDR3 sequence: CASRQSPNEKLFF. The CDR3, as DNA: TGTGCCAGCAGACAGTCGCCTAATGAAAAACTGTTTTTT. The full variable domain, rest sourced from reference TRBV2 and TRBJ1-4, is EPEVTQTPSHQVTQMGQEVILRCVPISNHLYFYWYRQILGQKVEFLVSFYNNEISEKSEIFDDQFSVERPDGSNFTLKIRSTKLEDSAMYFCASRQSPNEKLFFGSGTQLSVL.

This rearrangement joins TRBV3-1 (or the pseudogene TRBV3-2) to TRBJ1-3; TRBD1 agrees at 8 bases. Germline CDR1 and CDR2: LGHDT and YNNKEL (reference sequence). The CDR3 spans 17 residues. With 4 bases clipped from V and 0 bases from J, the junction kept 8 bases outside the gene matches. CDR3: CASSPSGQGSSGNTIYF. The CDR3 nucleotides read TGTGCCAGCAGCCCCTCAGGACAGGGCAGCTCTGGAAACACCATATATTTT.

The J gene is TRBJ1-2, the V gene TRBV7-6; D is perhaps TRBD1 (5 bases). The CDR3 is 15 amino acids. CDR1 and CDR2 (germline): SGHVS, FNYEAQ. With 4 bases removed from V and 1 base from J, the gap between germline ends came to 13 bases. The CDR3 DNA follows: TGTGCCAGCAGCTCCGAGCGGGACGGTAACTATGGCTACACCTTC. Its translation: CASSSERDGNYGYTF. The variable domain in full, with the rest retrieved from reference TRBV7-6 and TRBJ1-2, is GAGVSQSPRYKVTKRGQDVALRCDPISGHVSLYWYRQALGQGPEFLTYFNYEAQQDKSGLPNDRFSAERPEGSISTLTIQRTEQRDSAMYRCASSSERDGNYGYTFGSGTRLTVV.

The chain uses TRBV9 and TRBJ2-7; no clear D gene. Germline-derived CDR1 and CDR2 are SGDLS and YYNGEE. V gave up 0 bases and J gave up 2 bases, with 12 bases separating them. The CDR3 loop spans 15 amino acids. CDR3: CASSVGLEGTYEQYF. DNA for the CDR3: TGTGCCAGCAGCGTAGGCCTAGAAGGAACCTACGAGCAGTACTTC.

The CDR3 coding sequence is TGTGCCAGCAGCCCGGACAGGGGACCCTACGAGCAGTACTTC. Translated: CASSPDRGPYEQYF. This rearrangement joins TRBV7-9 to TRBJ2-7, with TRBD1 matching 9 bases. Per the germline V gene, CDR1 is SEHNR and CDR2 is FQNEAQ (reference sequence). The CDR3 is 14 amino acids. The J segment lost 2 bases and the V segment lost 5 bases, leaving 4 bases of the junction unmatched.

This chain uses TRBV11-3 with TRBJ2-3, with D perhaps matching TRBD1 (6 bases). Trimming took 3 bases from V and 4 from J, leaving 14 bases between them. Germline CDR1 and CDR2: SGHNT and YENEEA. CDR3 length: 15 residues. The CDR3 loop reads CASSFSGQPSDTQYF. The CDR3 nucleotides read TGTGCCAGCAGCTTCTCAGGACAGCCCTCAGATACGCAGTATTTT.

V and J are TRBV4-1 and TRBJ1-1; D not certain. In germline, CDR1 is MGHRA, CDR2 YSYEKL. This CDR3 region has 14 residues. The ends were cut back, 2 bases at V and 1 base at J, with 8 bases in the middle. The CDR3 nucleotides read TGCGCCAGCAGCCAATGGGAGAGGAACACTGAAGCTTTCTTT. It encodes CASSQWERNTEAFF.

This clone has only a few counts. The V call is TRBV4-3, the J call TRBJ1-5; D remains ambiguous. This CDR3 has 13 amino acids. Per the germline V gene, CDR1 is LGHNA and CDR2 is YSLEER. The V and J ends lost 1 base and 6 bases respectively, with 7 bases between them. CDR3 in amino acids: CASSQGGGQPQHF. DNA of the CDR3: TGCGCCAGCAGCCAAGGCGGCGGTCAGCCCCAGCATTTT.

This chain connects TRBV5-6 to TRBJ2-5; 9 nucleotides agree with TRBD1. Germline V gene sequence: CDR1 SGHDT, CDR2 YYEEEE. CDR3 size: 14 residues. V was clipped by 4 bases and J by 5 bases; unmatched bases: 6. The DNA of the CDR3 is TGTGCCAGCAGCACAGGACAGGGGCTGGAGACCCAGTACTTC. Its translation: CASSTGQGLETQYF.

The chain recombines TRBV10-3 with TRBJ1-3; D not certain. V shed 9 bases and J shed 1 base, with 7 bases lying between them. Germline V gene lookup returns CDR1 ENHRY and CDR2 SYGVKD. CDR3 length: 12 amino acids. In nucleotides, the CDR3 is TGTGCCATGACGGGTTCTGGAAACACCATATATTTT. Protein: CAMTGSGNTIYF.

The chain employs TRBV29-1 and TRBJ1-1; 9 positions match TRBD1. The CDR3 runs 14 residues. Germline values: CDR1 SQVTM, CDR2 ANQGSEA. V lost 6 bases, J lost 3 bases, and 8 bases stayed unmatched. CDR3 residues: CSVTGTGRDTEAFF. DNA for the CDR3: TGCAGCGTGACAGGGACAGGGAGGGACACTGAAGCTTTCTTT.

This sequence joins TRBV13 and TRBJ2-3, with TRBD2 matching 13 bases. CDR3 length: 20 residues. V was clipped by 5 bases and J by 2 bases; unmatched bases: 16. Germline V gives CDR1 PRHDT, CDR2 FYEKMQ (reference sequence). The CDR3 DNA reads TGTGCCAGCAGCCCTGAAACCGTGGGACTAGCGGGGTTTAACACAGATACGCAGTATTTT. It translates to CASSPETVGLAGFNTDTQYF. Using reference TRBV13 and TRBJ2-3 for the parts outside the CDR3, the full variable domain is AAGVIQSPRHLIKEKRETATLKCYPIPRHDTVYWYQQGPGQDPQFLISFYEKMQSDKGSIPDRFSAQQFSDYHSELNMSSLELGDSALYFCASSPETVGLAGFNTDTQYFGPGTRLTVL.

The chain has TRBV7-9 and TRBJ2-7; 8 bases align to TRBD1. CDR1 and CDR2 from the germline V gene are SEHNR and FQNEAQ (reference sequence). Trimming cost V 5 bases and J 9 bases; bases outside gene matches: 3. CDR3 length: 11 amino acids. CDR3 sequence (DNA): TGTGCCAGCAGCCATGGGACAGGGCAGTACTTC. Amino acids: CASSHGTGQYF.

This chain joins TRBV6-4 and TRBJ2-2, with 11 bases that match TRBD2. CDR3 length: 16 amino acids. Trimming removed 6 bases from V and 4 bases from J; junction bases left unmatched: 7. The germline gives CDR1 MRHNA, CDR2 SNTAGT. The CDR3 sequence: CASRNLAGGPTGELFF. The CDR3 DNA reads TGTGCCAGCAGAAACTTAGCGGGAGGGCCCACCGGGGAGCTGTTTTTT.